The T cell receptor beta chain described here comes from a study of TIL therapy for anti-PD-1-resistant metastatic lung cancer. Study context: Tumors carried a median roughly 1.5 non-synonymous mutations per megabase.

Trimming stripped 6 bases from V and 6 bases from J, with 14 bases between. The CDR3 runs 14 residues. Germline assignment: CDR1 MDHEN and CDR2 SYDVKM. Time point indicated: pre-treatment sample, taken before nivolumab and TIL therapy. The libraries were made with immunoSEQ v3. Libraries were sequenced to around 2 million read pairs (survey) or roughly 4.5-6 million (deep). Sequenced by immunoSEQ multiplex PCR; TCRdb stores in-frame clones only, minus some. The sample carries about 17,000 clones, under 90% recorded once. Sample: blood, taken at baseline. This sequence was found in a person between 25 and 79 years old with non-small cell lung cancer. The rearrangement joins TRBV28 to TRBJ1-4; no reliable D call. The CDR3 sequence is CASSPGGWDEKLFF. The CDR3 nucleotides read TGTGCCAGCAGCCCCGGAGGGTGGGATGAAAAACTGTTTTTT.